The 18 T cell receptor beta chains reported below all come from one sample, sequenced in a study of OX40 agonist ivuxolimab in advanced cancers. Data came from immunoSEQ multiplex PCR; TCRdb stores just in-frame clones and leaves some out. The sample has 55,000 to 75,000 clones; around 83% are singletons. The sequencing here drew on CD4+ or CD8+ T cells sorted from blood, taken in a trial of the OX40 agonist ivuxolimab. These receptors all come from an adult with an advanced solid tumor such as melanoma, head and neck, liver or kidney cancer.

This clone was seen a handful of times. This CDR3 reads CASTTRQENTGELFF. CDR3 nucleotides: TGTGCCAGCACTACGAGACAGGAGAACACCGGGGAGCTGTTTTTT. This chain uses TRBV28 with TRBJ2-2; TRBD1 is a possible D gene (6 bases). Germline lookup yields CDR1 MDHEN and CDR2 SYDVKM. V was clipped by 7 bases and J by 1 base, with 13 bases between them. The CDR3 totals 15 residues.

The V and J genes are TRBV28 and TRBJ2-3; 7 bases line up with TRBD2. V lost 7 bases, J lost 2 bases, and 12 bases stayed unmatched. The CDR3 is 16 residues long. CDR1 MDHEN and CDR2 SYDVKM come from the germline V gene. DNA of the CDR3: TGTGCCAGCACCCCCCCCGGGCTAGCGGCCACAGATACGCAGTATTTT. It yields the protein CASTPPGLAATDTQYF.

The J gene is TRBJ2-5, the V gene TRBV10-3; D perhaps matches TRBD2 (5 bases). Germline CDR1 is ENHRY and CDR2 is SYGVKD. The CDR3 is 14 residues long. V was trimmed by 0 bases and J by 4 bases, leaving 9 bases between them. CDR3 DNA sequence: TGTGCCATCAGTGAGTCGCGAGAGGGAGAGACCCAGTACTTC. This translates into CAISESREGETQYF.

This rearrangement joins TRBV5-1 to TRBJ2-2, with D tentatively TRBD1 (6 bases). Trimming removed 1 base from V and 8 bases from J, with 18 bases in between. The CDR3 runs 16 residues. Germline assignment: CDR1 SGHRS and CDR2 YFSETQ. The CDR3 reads CASSLNRAKGTGELFF. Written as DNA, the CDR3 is TGCGCCAGCAGCTTGAACAGGGCGAAGGGCACTGGGGAGCTGTTTTTT.

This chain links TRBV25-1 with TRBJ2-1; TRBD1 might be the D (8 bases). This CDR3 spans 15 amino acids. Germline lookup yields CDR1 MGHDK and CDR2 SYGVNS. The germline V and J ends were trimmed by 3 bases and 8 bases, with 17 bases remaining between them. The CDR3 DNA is TGTGCCAGCAGTGATCGAACAGGGGGGAGGGATGAGCAGTTCTTC. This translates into CASSDRTGGRDEQFF.

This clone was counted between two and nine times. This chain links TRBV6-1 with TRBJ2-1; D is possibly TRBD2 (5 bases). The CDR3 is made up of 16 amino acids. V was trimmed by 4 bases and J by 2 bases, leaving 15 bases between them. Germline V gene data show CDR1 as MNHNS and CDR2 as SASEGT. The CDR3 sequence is CASSVILASPYNEQFF. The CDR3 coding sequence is TGTGCCAGCAGTGTAATTCTAGCTTCGCCCTACAATGAGCAGTTCTTC.

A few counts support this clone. CDR3 loop: CASSLGPSGKYEQYF. In DNA form, the CDR3 reads TGTGCCAGCAGTTTAGGGCCCAGCGGAAAATACGAGCAGTACTTC. V and J are TRBV28 and TRBJ2-7; a weak D match, TRBD2 (5 bases). Germline lookup yields CDR1 MDHEN and CDR2 SYDVKM. V lost 2 bases and J lost 4, with 15 bases in between. The CDR3 is 15 residues long.

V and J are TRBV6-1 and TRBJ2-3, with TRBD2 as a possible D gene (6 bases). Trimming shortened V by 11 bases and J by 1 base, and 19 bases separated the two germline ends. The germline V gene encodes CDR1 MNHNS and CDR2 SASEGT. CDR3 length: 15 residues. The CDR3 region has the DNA TGTGCCGGTTTAAGTGGGGGGTCGCGCACAGATACGCAGTATTTT. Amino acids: CAGLSGGSRTDTQYF.

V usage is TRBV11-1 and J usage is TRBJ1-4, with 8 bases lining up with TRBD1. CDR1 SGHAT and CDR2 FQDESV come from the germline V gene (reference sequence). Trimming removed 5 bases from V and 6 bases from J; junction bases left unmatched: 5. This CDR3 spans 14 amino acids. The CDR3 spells CASSDDRGDEKLFF. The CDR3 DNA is TGTGCCAGCAGCGACGACAGGGGTGATGAAAAACTGTTTTTT. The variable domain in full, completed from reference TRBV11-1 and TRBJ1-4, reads EAEVAQSPRYKITEKSQAVAFWCDPISGHATLYWYRQILGQGPELLVQFQDESVVDDSQLPKDRFSAERLKGVDSTLKIQPAELGDSAMYLCASSDDRGDEKLFFGSGTQLSVL.

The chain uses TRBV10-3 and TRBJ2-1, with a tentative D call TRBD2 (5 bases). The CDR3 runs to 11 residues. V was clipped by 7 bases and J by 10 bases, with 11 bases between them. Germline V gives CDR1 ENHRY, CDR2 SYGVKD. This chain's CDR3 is CAIMEDGEQFF. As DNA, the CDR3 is TGTGCCATCATGGAGGACGGGGAGCAGTTCTTC.

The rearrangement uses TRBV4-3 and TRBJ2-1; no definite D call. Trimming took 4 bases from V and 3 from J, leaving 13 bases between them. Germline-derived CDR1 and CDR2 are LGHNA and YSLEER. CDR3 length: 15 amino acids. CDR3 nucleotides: TGCGCCAGCAGCCCCGACTCCAACCACTACAATGAGCAGTTCTTC. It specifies CASSPDSNHYNEQFF.

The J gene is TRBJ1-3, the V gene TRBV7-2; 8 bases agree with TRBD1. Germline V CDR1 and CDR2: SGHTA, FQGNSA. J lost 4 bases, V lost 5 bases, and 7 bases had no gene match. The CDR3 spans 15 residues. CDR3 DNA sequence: TGTGCCAGCAGCCCCGACTGGACAGGGGGAAACACCATATATTTT. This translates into CASSPDWTGGNTIYF.

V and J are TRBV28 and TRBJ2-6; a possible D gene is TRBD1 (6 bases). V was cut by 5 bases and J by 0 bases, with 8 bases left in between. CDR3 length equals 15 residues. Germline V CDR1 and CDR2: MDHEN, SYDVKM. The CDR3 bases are TGTGCCAGCAGTGCGGACAGCTCTGGGGCCAACGTCCTGACTTTC. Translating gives CASSADSSGANVLTF.

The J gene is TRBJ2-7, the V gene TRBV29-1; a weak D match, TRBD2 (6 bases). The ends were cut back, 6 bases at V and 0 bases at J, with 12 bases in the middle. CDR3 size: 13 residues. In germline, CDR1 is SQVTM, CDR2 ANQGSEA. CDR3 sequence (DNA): TGCAGCGTCGGGACTCCGAGCTCCTACGAGCAGTACTTC. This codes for CSVGTPSSYEQYF.

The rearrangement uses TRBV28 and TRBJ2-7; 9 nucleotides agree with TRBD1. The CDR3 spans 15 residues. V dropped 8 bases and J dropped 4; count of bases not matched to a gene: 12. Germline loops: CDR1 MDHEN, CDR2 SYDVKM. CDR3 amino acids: CASSTSGTGRYEQYF. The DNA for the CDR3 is TGTGCCAGCTCCACCTCCGGGACAGGGCGATACGAGCAGTACTTC.

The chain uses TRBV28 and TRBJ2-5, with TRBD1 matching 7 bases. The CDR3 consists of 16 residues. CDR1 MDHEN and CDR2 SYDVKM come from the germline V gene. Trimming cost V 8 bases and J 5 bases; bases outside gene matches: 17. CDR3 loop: CASSTTGSNTGETQYF. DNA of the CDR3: TGTGCCAGCTCCACGACAGGGAGTAACACGGGGGAGACCCAGTACTTC. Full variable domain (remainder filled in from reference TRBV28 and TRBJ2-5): DVKVTQSSRYLVKRTGEKVFLECVQDMDHENMFWYRQDPGLGLRLIYFSYDVKMKEKGDIPEGYSVSREKKERFSLILESASTNQTSMYLCASSTTGSNTGETQYFGPGTRLLVL.

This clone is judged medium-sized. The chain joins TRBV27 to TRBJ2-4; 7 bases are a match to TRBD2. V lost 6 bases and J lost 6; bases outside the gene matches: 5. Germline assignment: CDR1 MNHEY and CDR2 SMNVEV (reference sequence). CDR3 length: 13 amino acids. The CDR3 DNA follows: TGTGCCAGCAGGGGAGGGGCAATAAACATTCAGTACTTC. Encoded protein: CASRGGAINIQYF.

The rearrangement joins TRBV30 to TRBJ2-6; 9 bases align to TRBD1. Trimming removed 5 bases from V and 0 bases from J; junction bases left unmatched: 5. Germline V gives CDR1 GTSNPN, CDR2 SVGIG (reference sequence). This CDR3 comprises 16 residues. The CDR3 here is CAWDRGTSSGANVLTF. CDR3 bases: TGTGCCTGGGACAGGGGGACGAGCTCTGGGGCCAACGTCCTGACTTTC.